Presented here are 6 T cell receptor beta chains from one specimen sequenced in a study of T cells in Graves' hyperthyroidism and ophthalmopathy. TCR beta CDR3 regions were amplified from RNA. A set of HTBI primers served as the primers for a first-round RT-PCR of the TCR CDR3. MiXCR, run by TCRdb on the multiplex PCR reads, gives a single entry per CDR3 protein. Here the sample spans around 250,000 distinct CDR3 sequences, approximately 14% being singletons. Input material: blood. Receptor source: a woman aged 40-49 years with Graves' hyperthyroidism that later progressed to Graves' ophthalmopathy.

Points on this clonotype: Given a much more abundant clone one base away, this may be a read error. V gene TRBV20-1 combines with J gene TRBJ2-5; 8 nucleotides line up with TRBD1. The germline V gene has CDR1 DFQATT and CDR2 SNEGSKA (reference sequence). The length of the CDR3 is 21 residues. The CDR3 coding sequence is TGCAGTGCTAGAAGGATACCCAAGACAGGGGCGAATAGCGTACCCCAAGAGGCCCAGTACTTC. This sequence encodes CSARRIPKTGANSVPQEAQYF.

This chain joins TRBV6-4 and TRBJ2-3; D is uncertain. Germline V lookup: CDR1 MRHNA, CDR2 SNTAGT. CDR3 length: 16 amino acids. The germline V and J ends were trimmed by 3 bases and 2 bases, with 15 bases remaining between them. The CDR3 region has the DNA TGTGCCAGCAGTGATTCTAGAGGTGGGCCCACAGATACGCAGTATTTT. Protein: CASSDSRGGPTDTQYF.

This clonotype was seen ten or more times. This chain uses TRBV30 with TRBJ1-2; D not certain. The germline gives CDR1 GTSNPN, CDR2 SVGIG (reference sequence). V shed 3 bases and J shed 4 bases, with 12 bases lying between them. The CDR3 has 13 residues. CDR3 sequence (DNA): TGTGCCTGGAGGGCTAAGGATGGCTATGGCTACACCTTC. It yields the protein CAWRAKDGYGYTF. Combining the CDR3 with reference TRBV30 and TRBJ1-2 gives the whole variable domain SQTIHQWPATLVQPVGSPLSLECTVEGTSNPNLYWYRQAAGRGLQLLFYSVGIGQISSEVPQNLSASRPQDRQFILSSKKLLLSDSGFYLCAWRAKDGYGYTFGSGTRLTVV.

This sequence joins TRBV4-1 and TRBJ2-6, with 11 positions matching TRBD1. The V and J ends lost 1 base and 4 bases, in that order; junction bases with no gene match: 12. Germline V lookup: CDR1 MGHRA, CDR2 YSYEKL. CDR3 length: 20 amino acids. The CDR3 loop is CASSQVGLRDRGSGANVLTF. CDR3 sequence (DNA): TGCGCCAGCAGCCAAGTGGGGCTCCGGGACAGGGGGTCCGGGGCCAACGTCCTGACTTTC.

The chain is built from TRBV6-1 and TRBJ2-2; no clear D gene. The CDR3 loop spans 12 amino acids. V was clipped by 7 bases and J by 5 bases, with 8 bases between them. Germline CDR1 reads MNHNS; CDR2 reads SASEGT. The CDR3, as DNA: TGTGCCAGCACCCGACGGACCGGGGAGCTGTTTTTT. Its translation is CASTRRTGELFF.

This clonotype has a count of ten or more. This chain connects TRBV12-3 or TRBV12-4 to TRBJ2-2; D ambiguous. Trimming took off 2 bases at V and 1 base at J, with 5 bases between the two ends. This CDR3 has 14 residues. The CDR3 DNA is TGTGCCAGCAGTTTACACGGGAACACCGGGGAGCTGTTTTTT. Encoded protein: CASSLHGNTGELFF.